This entry is about one T cell receptor (beta chain). The antigen is unknown. Only in-frame clones appear in the TCRdb table, and some are missing; sequencing was by immunoSEQ multiplex PCR. The table lists approximately 300,000 clones, 90% to 95% of them singletons. This record belongs to a study of T cell responses to AZD1222 COVID-19 vaccine. Study-level findings and limits: White British donors predominated, females outnumbered males, and clonal diversity was possibly underestimated.

The CDR3 extends over 14 amino acids. From germline, CDR1 is SGHRS and CDR2 YFSETQ. The germline V and J ends were trimmed by 3 bases and 7 bases, with 17 bases remaining between them. The sequences come from peripheral blood, collected 28 days after the second AZD1222 dose. The genes are TRBV5-1 and TRBJ2-7; TRBD1 might be the D (6 bases). The receptor's source is an adult who received the AZD1222 COVID-19 vaccine. The CDR3 protein is CASSSLDSRVEQYF. In DNA, the CDR3 is TGCGCCAGCAGCTCTCTGGACAGTAGAGTAGAGCAGTACTTC.